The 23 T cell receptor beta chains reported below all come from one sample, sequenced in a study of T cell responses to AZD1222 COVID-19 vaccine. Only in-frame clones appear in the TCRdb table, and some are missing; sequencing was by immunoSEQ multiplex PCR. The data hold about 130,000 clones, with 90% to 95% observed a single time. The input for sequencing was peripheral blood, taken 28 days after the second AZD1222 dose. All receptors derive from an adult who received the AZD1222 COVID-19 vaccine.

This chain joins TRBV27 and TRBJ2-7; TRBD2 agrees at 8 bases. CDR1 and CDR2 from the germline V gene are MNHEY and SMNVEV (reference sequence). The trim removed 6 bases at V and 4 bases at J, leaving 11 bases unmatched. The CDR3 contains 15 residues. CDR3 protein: CASSETSEAKYEQYF. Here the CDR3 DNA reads TGTGCCAGCAGCGAGACTAGCGAGGCTAAATACGAGCAGTACTTC.

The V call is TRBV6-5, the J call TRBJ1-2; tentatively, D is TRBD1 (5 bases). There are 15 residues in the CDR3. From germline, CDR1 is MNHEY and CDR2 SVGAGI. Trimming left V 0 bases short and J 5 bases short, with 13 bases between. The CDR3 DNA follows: TGTGCCAGCAGTTACTCGCCCGGGGCGAGGTATGGCTACACCTTC. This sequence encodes CASSYSPGARYGYTF.

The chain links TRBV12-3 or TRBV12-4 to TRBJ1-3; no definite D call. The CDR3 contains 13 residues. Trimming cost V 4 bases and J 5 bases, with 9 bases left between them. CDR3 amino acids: CASSYGRRNTIYF. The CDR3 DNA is TGTGCCAGCAGTTACGGACGGCGAAACACCATATATTTT.

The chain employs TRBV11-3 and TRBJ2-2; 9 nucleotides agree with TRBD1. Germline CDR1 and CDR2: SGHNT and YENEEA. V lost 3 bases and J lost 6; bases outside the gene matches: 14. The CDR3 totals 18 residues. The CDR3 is CASSFSLSTGGDSGELFF. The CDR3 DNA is TGTGCCAGCAGCTTCAGCCTAAGCACAGGGGGCGATTCCGGGGAGCTGTTTTTT.

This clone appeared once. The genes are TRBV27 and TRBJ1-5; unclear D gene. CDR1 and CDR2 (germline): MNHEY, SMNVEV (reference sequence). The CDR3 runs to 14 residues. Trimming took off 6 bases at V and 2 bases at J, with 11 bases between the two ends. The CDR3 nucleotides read TGTGCCAGCAGCCCACAGTGGGGCAATCAGCCCCAGCATTTT. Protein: CASSPQWGNQPQHF.

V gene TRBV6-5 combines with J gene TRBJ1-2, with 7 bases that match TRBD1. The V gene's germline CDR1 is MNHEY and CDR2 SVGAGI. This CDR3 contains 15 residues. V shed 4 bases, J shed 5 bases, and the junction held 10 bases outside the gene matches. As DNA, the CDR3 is TGTGCCAGCAGTTCCCAGGGGGACGCGTTGTATGGCTACACCTTC. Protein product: CASSSQGDALYGYTF.

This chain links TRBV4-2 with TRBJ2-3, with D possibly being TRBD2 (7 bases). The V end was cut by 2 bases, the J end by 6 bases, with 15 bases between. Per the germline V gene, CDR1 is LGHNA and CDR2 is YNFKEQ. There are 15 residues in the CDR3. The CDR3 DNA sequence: TGTGCCAGCAGCCAAATTCCGGGGGGCGGTGATACGCAGTATTTT. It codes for CASSQIPGGGDTQYF.

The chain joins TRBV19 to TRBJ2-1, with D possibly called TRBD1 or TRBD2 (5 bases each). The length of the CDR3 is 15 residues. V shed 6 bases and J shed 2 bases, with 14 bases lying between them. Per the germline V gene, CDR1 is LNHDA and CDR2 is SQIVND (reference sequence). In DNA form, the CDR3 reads TGTGCCAGTAGCCCGACCGGGGCGACCTACAATGAGCAGTTCTTC. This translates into CASSPTGATYNEQFF.

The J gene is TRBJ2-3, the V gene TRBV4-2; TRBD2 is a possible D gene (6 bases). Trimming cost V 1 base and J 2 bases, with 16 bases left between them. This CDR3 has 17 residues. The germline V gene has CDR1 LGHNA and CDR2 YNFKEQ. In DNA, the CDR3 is TGTGCCAGCAGCCAAGGCGGGGCTAGCCCTCCCACAGATACGCAGTATTTT. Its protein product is CASSQGGASPPTDTQYF.

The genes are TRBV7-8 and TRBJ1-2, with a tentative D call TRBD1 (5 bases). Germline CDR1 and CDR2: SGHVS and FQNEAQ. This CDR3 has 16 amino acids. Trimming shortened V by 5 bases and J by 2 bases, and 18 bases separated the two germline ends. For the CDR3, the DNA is TGTGCCAGCAGCCTTCACCTGGGGGGGGTGAACTATGGCTACACCTTC. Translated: CASSLHLGGVNYGYTF. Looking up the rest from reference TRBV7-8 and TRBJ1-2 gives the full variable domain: GAGVSQSPRYKVAKRGQDVALRCDPISGHVSLFWYQQALGQGPEFLTYFQNEAQLDKSGLPSDRFFAERPEGSVSTLKIQRTQQEDSAVYLCASSLHLGGVNYGYTFGSGTRLTVV.

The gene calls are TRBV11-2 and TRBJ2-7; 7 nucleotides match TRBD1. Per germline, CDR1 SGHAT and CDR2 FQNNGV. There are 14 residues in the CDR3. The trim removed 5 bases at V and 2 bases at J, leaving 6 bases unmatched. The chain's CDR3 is CASSTSTGTYEQYF. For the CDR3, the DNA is TGTGCCAGCAGCACTTCGACAGGGACCTACGAGCAGTACTTC.

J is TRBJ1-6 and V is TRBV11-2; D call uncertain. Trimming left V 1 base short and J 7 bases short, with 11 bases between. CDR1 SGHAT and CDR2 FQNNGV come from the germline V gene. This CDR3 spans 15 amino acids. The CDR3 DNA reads TGTGCCAGCAGCTTAGTCGGACGGACGAATTCACCCCTCCACTTT. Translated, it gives CASSLVGRTNSPLHF.

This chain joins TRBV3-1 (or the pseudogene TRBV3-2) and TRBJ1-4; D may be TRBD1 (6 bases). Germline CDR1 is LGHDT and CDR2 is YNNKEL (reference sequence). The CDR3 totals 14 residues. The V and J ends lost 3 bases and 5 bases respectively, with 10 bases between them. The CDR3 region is CASSHSTGNEKLFF. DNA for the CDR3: TGTGCCAGCAGCCATTCAACAGGGAATGAAAAACTGTTTTTT.

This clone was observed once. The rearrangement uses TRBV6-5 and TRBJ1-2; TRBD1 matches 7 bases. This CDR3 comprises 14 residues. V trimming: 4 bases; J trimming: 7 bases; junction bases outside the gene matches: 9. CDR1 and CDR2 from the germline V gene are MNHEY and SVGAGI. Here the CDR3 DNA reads TGTGCCAGCAGTTCTGAGGGGGCTGAGGGTGGCTACACCTTC. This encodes CASSSEGAEGGYTF.

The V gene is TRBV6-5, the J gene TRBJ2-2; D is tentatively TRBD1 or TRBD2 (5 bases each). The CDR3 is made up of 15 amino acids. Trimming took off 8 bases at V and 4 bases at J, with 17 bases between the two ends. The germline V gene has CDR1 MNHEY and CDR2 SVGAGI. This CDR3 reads CASRWDPASTGELFF. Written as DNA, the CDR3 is TGTGCCAGCCGTTGGGACCCGGCCAGCACCGGGGAGCTGTTTTTT.

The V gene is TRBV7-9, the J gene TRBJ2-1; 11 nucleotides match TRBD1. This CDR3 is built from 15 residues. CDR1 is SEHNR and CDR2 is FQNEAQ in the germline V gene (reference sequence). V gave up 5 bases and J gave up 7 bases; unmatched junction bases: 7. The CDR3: CASSHGQGARNEQFF. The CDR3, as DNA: TGTGCCAGCAGCCACGGACAGGGGGCGAGGAATGAGCAGTTCTTC.

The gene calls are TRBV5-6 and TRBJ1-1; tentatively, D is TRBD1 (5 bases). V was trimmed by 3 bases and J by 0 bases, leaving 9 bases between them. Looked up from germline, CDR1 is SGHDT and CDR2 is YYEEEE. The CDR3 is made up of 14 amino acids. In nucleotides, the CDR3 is TGTGCCAGCAGCTCCGACAGCTTGAACACTGAAGCTTTCTTT. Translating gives CASSSDSLNTEAFF.

DNA for the CDR3: TGTGCCAGCAATCCGGGGGCCGACACTGAAGCTTTCTTT. It encodes CASNPGADTEAFF. The gene calls are TRBV2 and TRBJ1-1; D may be TRBD1 (6 bases). CDR3 length: 13 amino acids. Germline V CDR1 and CDR2: SNHLY, FYNNEI. Trimming took 7 bases from V and 3 from J, leaving 12 bases between them.

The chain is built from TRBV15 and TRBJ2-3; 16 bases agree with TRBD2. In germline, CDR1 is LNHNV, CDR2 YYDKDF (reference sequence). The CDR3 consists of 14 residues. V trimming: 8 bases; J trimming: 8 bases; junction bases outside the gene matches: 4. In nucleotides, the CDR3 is TGTGCCACCGGGACTAGCGGGGGGGCCTCTACGCAGTATTTT. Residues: CATGTSGGASTQYF.

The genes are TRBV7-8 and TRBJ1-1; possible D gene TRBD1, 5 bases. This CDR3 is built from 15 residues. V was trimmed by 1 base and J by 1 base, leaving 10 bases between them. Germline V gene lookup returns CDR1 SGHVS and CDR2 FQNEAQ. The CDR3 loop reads CASSLVVRANTEAFF. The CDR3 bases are TGTGCCAGCAGCTTAGTGGTCAGGGCGAACACTGAAGCTTTCTTT.

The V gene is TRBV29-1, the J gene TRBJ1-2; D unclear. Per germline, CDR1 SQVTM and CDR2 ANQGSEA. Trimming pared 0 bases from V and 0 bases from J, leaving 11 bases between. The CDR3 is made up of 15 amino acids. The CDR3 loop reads CSVEDGLASNYGYTF. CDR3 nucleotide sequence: TGCAGCGTTGAAGATGGTTTGGCCTCTAACTATGGCTACACCTTC.

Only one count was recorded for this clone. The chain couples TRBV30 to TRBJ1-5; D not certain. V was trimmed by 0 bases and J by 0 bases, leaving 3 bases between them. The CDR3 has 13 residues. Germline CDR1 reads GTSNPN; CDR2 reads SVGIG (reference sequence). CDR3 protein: CAWSVGSNQPQHF. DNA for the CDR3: TGTGCCTGGAGTGTAGGTAGCAATCAGCCCCAGCATTTT. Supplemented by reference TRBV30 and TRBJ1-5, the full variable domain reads SQTIHQWPATLVQPVGSPLSLECTVEGTSNPNLYWYRQAAGRGLQLLFYSVGIGQISSEVPQNLSASRPQDRQFILSSKKLLLSDSGFYLCAWSVGSNQPQHFGDGTRLSIL.

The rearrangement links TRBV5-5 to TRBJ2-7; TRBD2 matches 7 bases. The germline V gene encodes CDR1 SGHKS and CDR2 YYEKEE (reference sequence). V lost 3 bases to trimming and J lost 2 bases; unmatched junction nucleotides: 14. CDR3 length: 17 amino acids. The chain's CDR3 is CASSSLGWRGRPYEQYF. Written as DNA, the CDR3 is TGTGCCAGCAGCTCCCTTGGCTGGCGGGGGAGGCCCTACGAGCAGTACTTC.